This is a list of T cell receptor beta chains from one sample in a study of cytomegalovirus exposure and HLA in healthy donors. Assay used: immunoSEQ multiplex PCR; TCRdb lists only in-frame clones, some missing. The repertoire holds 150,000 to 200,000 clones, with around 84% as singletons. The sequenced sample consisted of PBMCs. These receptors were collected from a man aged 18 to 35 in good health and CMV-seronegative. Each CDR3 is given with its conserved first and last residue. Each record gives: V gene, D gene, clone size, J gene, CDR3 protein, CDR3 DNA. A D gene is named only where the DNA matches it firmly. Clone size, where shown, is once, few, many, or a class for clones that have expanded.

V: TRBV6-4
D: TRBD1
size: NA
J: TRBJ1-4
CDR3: CASTKPPTGWEKLFF
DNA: TGTGCCAGCACCAAGCCCCCGACAGGGTGGGAAAAACTGTTTTTT

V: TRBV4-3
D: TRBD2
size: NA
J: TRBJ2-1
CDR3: CASSQGLAESYNEQFF
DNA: TGCGCCAGCAGCCAAGGGCTAGCGGAGTCCTACAATGAGCAGTTCTTC

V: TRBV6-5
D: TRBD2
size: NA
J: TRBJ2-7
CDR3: CASSLGLAGSYEQYF
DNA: TGTGCCAGCAGCCTAGGACTAGCGGGGTCCTACGAGCAGTACTTC

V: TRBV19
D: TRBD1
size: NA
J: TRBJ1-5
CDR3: CASGDSPYSNQPQHF
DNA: TGTGCCAGTGGGGACAGTCCCTATAGCAATCAGCCCCAGCATTTT

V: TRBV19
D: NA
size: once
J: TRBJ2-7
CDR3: CASSEQGLHEQYF
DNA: TGTGCCAGTAGTGAACAGGGTTTACACGAGCAGTACTTC

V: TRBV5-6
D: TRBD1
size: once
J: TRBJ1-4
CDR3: CASSLLRDRDEELFF
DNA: TGTGCCAGCAGCTTGCTCCGGGACAGGGATGAAGAACTGTTTTTT

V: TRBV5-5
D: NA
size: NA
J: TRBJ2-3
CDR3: CASSIGQGGDTQYF
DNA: TGTGCCAGCAGCATAGGACAGGGAGGGGATACGCAGTATTTT

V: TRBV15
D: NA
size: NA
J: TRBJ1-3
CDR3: CATSRDWGETTSGNTIYF
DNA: TGTGCCACCAGCAGAGATTGGGGGGAAACAACCTCTGGAAACACCATATATTTT

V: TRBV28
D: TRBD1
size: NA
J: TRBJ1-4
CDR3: CASSPDRGAATNEKLFF
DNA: TGTGCCAGCAGTCCGGACAGGGGGGCGGCAACTAATGAAAAACTGTTTTTT

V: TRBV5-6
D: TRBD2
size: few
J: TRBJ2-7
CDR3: CASSKTSGNYEQYF
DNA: TGTGCCAGCAGTAAGACTAGCGGGAACTACGAGCAGTACTTC

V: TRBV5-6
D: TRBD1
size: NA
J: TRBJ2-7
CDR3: CASSLGQYYEQYF
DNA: TGTGCCAGCAGCCTGGGACAGTACTACGAGCAGTACTTC

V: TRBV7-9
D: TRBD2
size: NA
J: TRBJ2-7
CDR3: CASSFSGLAGYEQYF
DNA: TGTGCCAGCAGCTTCTCCGGGCTAGCGGGCTACGAGCAGTACTTC

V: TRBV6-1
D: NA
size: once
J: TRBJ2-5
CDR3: CASSPGALETQYF
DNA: TGTGCCAGCAGTCCTGGGGCTTTAGAGACCCAGTACTTC

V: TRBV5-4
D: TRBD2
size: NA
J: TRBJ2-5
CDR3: CASSLGREETQYF
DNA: TGTGCCAGCAGCCTGGGGAGGGAAGAGACCCAGTACTTC

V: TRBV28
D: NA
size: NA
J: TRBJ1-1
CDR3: CASSLFGGGVGTTEAFF
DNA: TGTGCCAGCAGTTTATTCGGGGGTGGAGTAGGAACCACTGAAGCTTTCTTT

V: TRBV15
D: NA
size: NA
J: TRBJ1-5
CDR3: CATSSINQPQHF
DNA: TGTGCCACCAGCAGTATAAATCAGCCCCAGCATTTT

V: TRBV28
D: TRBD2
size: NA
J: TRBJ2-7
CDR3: CASTPLGTSGTYEQYF
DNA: TGTGCCAGCACCCCTCTCGGGACTAGCGGGACCTACGAGCAGTACTTC

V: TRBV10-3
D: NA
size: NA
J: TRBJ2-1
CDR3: CAISESGLHEQFF
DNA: TGTGCCATCAGTGAGTCCGGGTTGCATGAGCAGTTCTTC

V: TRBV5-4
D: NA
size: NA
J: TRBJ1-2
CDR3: CASSLGQLIGNYGYTF
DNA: TGTGCCAGCAGCTTGGGACAGCTGATCGGTAACTATGGCTACACCTTC

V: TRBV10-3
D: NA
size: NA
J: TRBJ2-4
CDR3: CAISEPTDLAKNIQYF
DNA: TGTGCCATCAGTGAGCCGACAGACTTAGCCAAAAACATTCAGTACTTC

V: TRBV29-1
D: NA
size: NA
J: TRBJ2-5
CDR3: CSADQAGVEETQYF
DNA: TGCAGCGCAGACCAGGCCGGGGTGGAAGAGACCCAGTACTTC

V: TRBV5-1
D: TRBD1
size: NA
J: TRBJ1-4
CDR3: CASRDRNEKLFF
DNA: TGCGCCAGCAGGGACAGGAATGAAAAACTGTTTTTT

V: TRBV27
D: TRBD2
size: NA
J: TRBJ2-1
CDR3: CASSPIGGLNNEQFF
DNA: TGTGCCAGCAGTCCTATCGGGGGGTTGAACAATGAGCAGTTCTTC

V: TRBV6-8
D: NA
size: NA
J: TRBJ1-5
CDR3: CASSGLYSNQPQHF
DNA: TGTGCCAGCAGTGGGCTTTATAGCAATCAGCCCCAGCATTTT

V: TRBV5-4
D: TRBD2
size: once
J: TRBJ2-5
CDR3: CASSPRDGRETQYF
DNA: TGTGCCAGCAGCCCCCGGGACGGGAGGGAGACCCAGTACTTC

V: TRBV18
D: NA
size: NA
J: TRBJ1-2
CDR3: CASSPTPGLANYGYTF
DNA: TGTGCCAGCTCACCTACCCCAGGATTAGCTAACTATGGCTACACCTTC

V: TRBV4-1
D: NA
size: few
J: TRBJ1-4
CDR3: CASSQEARDLRREKLFF
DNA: TGCGCCAGCAGCCAAGAGGCCCGGGATTTGCGTCGGGAAAAACTGTTTTTT

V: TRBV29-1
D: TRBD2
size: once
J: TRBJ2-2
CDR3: CSVVITSGRYTGELFF
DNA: TGCAGCGTTGTAATAACTAGCGGGAGGTATACCGGGGAGCTGTTTTTT

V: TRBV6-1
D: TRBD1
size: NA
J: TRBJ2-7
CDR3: CASSRDRGYEQYF
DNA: TGTGCCAGCAGCAGAGACAGGGGCTACGAGCAGTACTTC

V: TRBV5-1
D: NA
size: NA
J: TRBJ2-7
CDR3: CASSLDREGYEQYF
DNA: TGCGCCAGCAGCTTGGACAGGGAGGGTTACGAGCAATACTTC

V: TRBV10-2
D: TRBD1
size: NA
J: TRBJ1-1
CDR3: CASSMTGGLWGTEAFF
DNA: TGCGCCAGCAGCATGACAGGGGGCCTGTGGGGGACTGAAGCTTTCTTT

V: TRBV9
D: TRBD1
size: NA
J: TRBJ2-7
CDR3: CASSPPGTVYEQYF
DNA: TGTGCCAGCAGCCCCCCCGGGACAGTTTACGAGCAGTACTTC

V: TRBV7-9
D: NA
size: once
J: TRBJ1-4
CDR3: CASSSEGATNEKLFF
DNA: TGTGCCAGCAGCTCCGAGGGAGCAACTAATGAAAAACTGTTTTTT

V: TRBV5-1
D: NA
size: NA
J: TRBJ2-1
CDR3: CASSSGQGLNNEQFF
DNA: TGCGCCAGCAGCTCCGGACAGGGACTAAACAATGAGCAGTTCTTC

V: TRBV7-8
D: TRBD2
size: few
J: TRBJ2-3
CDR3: CASSLAAGGADTQYF
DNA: TGTGCCAGCAGCTTAGCGGCCGGGGGGGCAGATACGCAGTATTTT

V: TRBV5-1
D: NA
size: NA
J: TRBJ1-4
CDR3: CASSRESGYTNEKLFF
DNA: TGCGCCAGCAGCAGGGAATCAGGGTACACTAATGAAAAACTGTTTTTT

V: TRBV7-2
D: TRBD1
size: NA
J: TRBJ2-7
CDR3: CASSWGTGPGDEQYF
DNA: TGTGCCAGCAGCTGGGGGACAGGTCCCGGCGACGAGCAGTACTTC

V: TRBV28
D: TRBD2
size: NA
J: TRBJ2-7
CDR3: CASSLWSAGGVREQYF
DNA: TGTGCCAGCAGTTTATGGTCAGCGGGAGGGGTTCGCGAGCAGTACTTC

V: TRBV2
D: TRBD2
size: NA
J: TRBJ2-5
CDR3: CASSGLAGRETQYF
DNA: TGTGCCAGCAGTGGACTAGCGGGAAGAGAGACCCAGTACTTC